The rows below give T cell receptor beta chains drawn from one sample of a study of CD8 T cells in ankylosing spondylitis. TCRdb re-called the 5' RACE reads with MiXCR, one entry per CDR3 protein. This sample carries about 140,000 distinct CDR3 sequences, around 6.6% of them seen once, and the ten largest clones take 9.5% to 15%. Source material: blood, either unsorted or a sorted T cell fraction (not recorded which). Source of these receptors: a female donor with ankylosing spondylitis or in good health (not recorded which). The CDR3 runs from the conserved cysteine through the conserved F or W. A D gene is named only where the DNA matches it firmly. Not all rows give a size; the values are once, few, many and, for expanded clones, a class.

size	J	V	length	D	CDR3	DNA
few	TRBJ1-1	TRBV15	14	.	CATSRDGLNTEAFF	TGTGCCACCAGCAGAGACGGTCTGAACACTGAAGCTTTCTTT
.	TRBJ2-1	TRBV30	13	.	CAWSVFLNNEQFF	TGTGCCTGGAGTGTATTCCTAAACAATGAGCAGTTCTTC
many	TRBJ1-2	TRBV5-1	15	TRBD1	CASSFSGQGTYGYTF	TGCGCCAGCAGCTTCTCGGGACAGGGGACCTATGGCTACACCTTC
many	TRBJ1-1	TRBV3-1	14	.	CASSQEGGYTEAFF	TGTGCCAGCAGCCAAGAAGGAGGGTACACTGAAGCTTTCTTT
.	TRBJ2-5	TRBV12-3/TRBV12-4	16	TRBD2	CASSPDRAGSQETQYF	TGTGCCAGCAGCCCCGATAGAGCGGGGTCCCAAGAGACCCAGTACTTC
many	TRBJ1-2	TRBV2	13	.	CASSEDSGRGYTF	TGTGCCAGCAGTGAGGACTCCGGACGGGGCTACACCTTC
many	TRBJ1-3	TRBV12-3/TRBV12-4	15	TRBD1	CASSLEAGGENTIYF	TGTGCCAGCAGTTTAGAAGCAGGGGGCGAAAACACCATATATTTT
many	TRBJ1-2	TRBV7-8	14	TRBD1	CASSTTGGNYGYTF	TGTGCCAGCAGCACTACAGGGGGGAACTATGGCTACACCTTC
many	TRBJ2-5	TRBV6-5	14	TRBD1	CASSFTGGRETQYF	TGTGCCAGCAGTTTTACAGGGGGTAGAGAGACCCAGTACTTC
few	TRBJ2-7	TRBV3-1	13	.	CASSQKGVNEQYF	TGTGCCAGCAGCCAAAAGGGGGTTAACGAGCAGTACTTC
many	TRBJ2-2	TRBV27	12	.	CASSPWVGELFF	TGTGCCAGCAGCCCGTGGGTCGGGGAGCTGTTTTTT
many	TRBJ2-2	TRBV29-1	11	.	CSVVGTGELFF	TGCAGCGTTGTAGGAACCGGGGAGCTGTTTTTT
.	TRBJ1-2	TRBV7-8	13	.	CASSLDRVDGYTF	TGTGCCAGCAGCTTAGACAGGGTAGATGGCTACACCTTC
.	TRBJ1-1	TRBV11-2	14	TRBD1	CPSSFGQGGTEAFF	TGTCCCAGCAGCTTTGGACAGGGGGGTACTGAAGCTTTCTTT
many	TRBJ2-1	TRBV4-3	16	TRBD2	CASSHSLADSYNEQFF	TGCGCCAGCAGCCACTCACTAGCGGACTCCTACAATGAGCAGTTCTTC
many	TRBJ2-3	TRBV30	12	.	CAWTIVADTQYF	TGTGCCTGGACAATAGTAGCAGATACGCAGTATTTT
many	TRBJ2-1	TRBV7-3	16	.	CASSDMGALSLDEQFF	TGTGCCAGCAGCGACATGGGGGCCCTCTCGTTGGATGAGCAGTTCTTC
many	TRBJ2-5	TRBV3-1	15	.	CASSPSRGAGETQYF	TGTGCCAGCAGCCCCTCCCGGGGGGCGGGAGAGACCCAGTACTTC